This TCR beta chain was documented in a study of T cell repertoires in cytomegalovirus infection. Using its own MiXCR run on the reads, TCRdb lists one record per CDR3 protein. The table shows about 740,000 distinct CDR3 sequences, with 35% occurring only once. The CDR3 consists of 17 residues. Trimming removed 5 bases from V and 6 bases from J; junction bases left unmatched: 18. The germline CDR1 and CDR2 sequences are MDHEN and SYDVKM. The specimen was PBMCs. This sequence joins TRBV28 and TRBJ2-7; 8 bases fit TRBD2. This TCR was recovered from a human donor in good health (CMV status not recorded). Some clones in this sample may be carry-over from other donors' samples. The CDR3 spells CASSKRDRGGIRTEQYF. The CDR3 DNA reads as TGTGCCAGCAGTAAACGTGATCGGGGGGGGATCAGGACCGAGCAGTACTTC.